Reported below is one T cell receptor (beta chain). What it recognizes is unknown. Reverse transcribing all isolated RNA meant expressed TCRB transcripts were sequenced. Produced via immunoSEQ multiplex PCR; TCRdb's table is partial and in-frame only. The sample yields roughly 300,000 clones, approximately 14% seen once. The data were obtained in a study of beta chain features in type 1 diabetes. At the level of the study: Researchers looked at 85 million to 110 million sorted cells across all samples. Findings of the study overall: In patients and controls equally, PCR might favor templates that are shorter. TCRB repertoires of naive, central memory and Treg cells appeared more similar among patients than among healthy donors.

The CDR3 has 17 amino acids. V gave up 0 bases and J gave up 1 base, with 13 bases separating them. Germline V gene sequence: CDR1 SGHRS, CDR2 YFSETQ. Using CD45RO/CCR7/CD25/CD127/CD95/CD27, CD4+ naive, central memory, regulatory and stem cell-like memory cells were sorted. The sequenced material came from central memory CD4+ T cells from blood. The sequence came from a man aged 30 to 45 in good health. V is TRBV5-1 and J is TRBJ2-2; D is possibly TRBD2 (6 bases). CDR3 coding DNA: TGCGCCAGCAGCTTGGCCGGGCGGGGACGGAACACCGGGGAGCTGTTTTTT. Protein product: CASSLAGRGRNTGELFF.